The present TCR beta chain was sequenced within a study of T cells in localized non-small cell lung cancer. Broader study findings: Sequence data derive from only one tumor region, so heterogeneity remains possible. Exceeding tumor, uninvolved adjacent lung had the highest T cell clonality. When the top 100 tumor clones were examined, a median approximately 62 of them also appeared in the adjacent lung, which was paired and uninvolved. Those with higher blood T cell density had longer overall survival.

As to this clone: Its target is not known.

The data were produced by immunoSEQ multiplex PCR, yet TCRdb's version contains in-frame clones alone and is incomplete. The profile shows 60,000 to 75,000 clones, roughly 81% of them singletons. Germline values: CDR1 SGHVS, CDR2 FNYEAQ. The CDR3 is 12 amino acids. Trimming shortened V by 5 bases and J by 10 bases, and 11 bases separated the two germline ends. This TCR was sampled from a female donor older than 55 with stage I lung adenocarcinoma. V is TRBV7-6 and J is TRBJ1-4; D remains ambiguous. The sequencing here drew on peripheral blood, taken before any cancer treatment. This CDR3 is CASSPLDGKLFF. The CDR3 region has the DNA TGTGCCAGCAGCCCCCTTGATGGAAAACTGTTTTTT.